Each of the 19 T cell receptor beta chains below was sequenced from the same sample in a study of blood T cell repertoires in COVID-19. Here immunoSEQ multiplex PCR was the method, and the copy in TCRdb shows in-frame clones only, minus some. The sample carries roughly 250,000 clones, around four fifths recorded once. The specimen sequenced was peripheral blood. The receptor source for this set is a woman aged 55 to 70 with active or convalescent COVID-19.

V usage is TRBV5-1 and J usage is TRBJ2-1; 12 nucleotides align to TRBD1. Germline CDR1 is SGHRS and CDR2 is YFSETQ. The V gene end was trimmed by 6 bases and the J gene end by 0 bases; junction bases not matched to a gene: 13. The CDR3 spans 19 residues. DNA for the CDR3: TGCGCCAGCACCTACGGGGGACAGGGGGCCGATAGCTCCTACAATGAGCAGTTCTTC. This translates into CASTYGGQGADSSYNEQFF.

This CDR3 reads CASSPRPGHANTEAFF. The CDR3 bases are TGTGCCAGCTCACCGCGACCGGGACACGCGAACACTGAAGCTTTCTTT. The rearrangement uses TRBV18 and TRBJ1-1; the D gene is possibly TRBD1 (6 bases). The CDR3 totals 16 residues. Germline lookup yields CDR1 KGHSH and CDR2 LQKENI. The V end lost 3 bases, the J end lost 1 base, and 15 bases lay between the germline ends.

On this clone: The sample has other DNA sequences that encode this CDR3 too. The genes are TRBV5-4 and TRBJ2-5; perhaps TRBD2 as D (6 bases). Germline V CDR1 and CDR2: SGHNT, YYREEE (reference sequence). The CDR3 spans 14 residues. V lost 0 bases and J lost 2, with 8 bases in between. The CDR3 spells CASSLAGVQETQYF. CDR3 sequence (DNA): TGTGCCAGCAGCTTGGCGGGAGTTCAAGAGACCCAGTACTTC. The full variable domain, with the rest looked up from reference TRBV5-4 and TRBJ2-5, is ETGVTQSPTHLIKTRGQQVTLRCSSQSGHNTVSWYQQALGQGPQFIFQYYREEENGRGNFPPRFSGLQFPNYSSELNVNALELDDSALYLCASSLAGVQETQYFGPGTRLLVL.

This chain joins TRBV7-9 and TRBJ2-7; D is ambiguous. CDR1 SEHNR and CDR2 FQNEAQ come from the germline V gene (reference sequence). V was trimmed by 6 bases and J by 0 bases, leaving 15 bases between them. This CDR3 has 15 residues. The CDR3 bases are TGTGCCAGCAGTCCCCTAGGCGGAAACTCCTACGAGCAGTACTTC. It specifies CASSPLGGNSYEQYF.

The chain is built from TRBV11-1 and TRBJ1-6; D possibly corresponds to TRBD1 (5 bases). The CDR3 extends over 13 amino acids. Germline values: CDR1 SGHAT, CDR2 FQDESV (reference sequence). V shed 3 bases and J shed 11 bases, with 11 bases lying between them. The chain's CDR3 is CASSFRDGTPLHF. The CDR3 nucleotides read TGTGCCAGCAGCTTCAGGGATGGTACACCCCTCCACTTT.

The chain is built from TRBV5-1 and TRBJ1-4, with D perhaps TRBD1 (5 bases). The CDR3 runs 15 residues. The V gene lost 0 bases and the J gene lost 7 bases, with 13 bases spanning the gap. From germline, CDR1 is SGHRS and CDR2 YFSETQ. CDR3 coding DNA: TGCGCCAGCAGCTTGGCCGGGGGAGGCGGTGAAAAACTGTTTTTT. Translated, it gives CASSLAGGGGEKLFF.

The rearrangement joins TRBV6-4 to TRBJ1-5; 7 bases fit TRBD1. The germline CDR1 and CDR2 sequences are MRHNA and SNTAGT. V shed 9 bases and J 2 bases; nucleotides not matched to a gene: 10. The CDR3 runs 15 residues. The CDR3 sequence: CASYGTGDRNQPQHF. The DNA of the CDR3 is TGTGCCAGTTACGGAACAGGGGACCGCAATCAGCCCCAGCATTTT.

The V gene is TRBV6-5, the J gene TRBJ1-6; D is possibly TRBD1 (5 bases). The V end lost 6 bases, the J end lost 8 bases, and 14 bases lay between the germline ends. The length of the CDR3 is 14 residues. CDR1 is MNHEY, CDR2 SVGAGI, per germline. CDR3 amino acids: CASSPTAGYSPLHF. The DNA for the CDR3 is TGTGCCAGCAGCCCGACAGCCGGATATTCACCCCTCCACTTT.

The rearrangement links TRBV6-6 to TRBJ2-1, with D tentatively TRBD2 (7 bases). Trimming stripped 5 bases from V and 8 bases from J, with 19 bases between. The CDR3 totals 15 residues. Germline V gives CDR1 MNHNY, CDR2 SVGAGI (reference sequence). This CDR3 reads CASSPLGGTIDEQFF. Written as DNA, the CDR3 is TGTGCCAGCAGTCCCTTGGGGGGGACAATCGATGAGCAGTTCTTC.

This clone was seen a few times. The chain uses TRBV11-2 and TRBJ1-2, with 10 positions matching TRBD1. Trimming at V came to 2 bases and at J to 6 bases, leaving 6 bases not matched to a gene. The CDR3 extends over 15 amino acids. Germline CDR1 is SGHAT and CDR2 is FQNNGV. CDR3 sequence (DNA): TGTGCCAGCAGCTTATGGGACAGGGGATGGGATGGCTACACCTTC. It encodes CASSLWDRGWDGYTF.

In this sample, this clone turned up a few times. The chain recombines TRBV5-6 with TRBJ1-2; TRBD1 agrees at 8 bases. V lost 4 bases to trimming and J lost 6 bases; unmatched junction nucleotides: 8. The CDR3 is 14 residues long. Germline CDR1 and CDR2: SGHDT and YYEEEE. The CDR3 loop reads CASSQLTGADGYTF. The DNA for the CDR3 is TGTGCCAGCAGCCAATTGACAGGGGCGGATGGCTACACCTTC.

The CDR3 nucleotides read TGTGCCAGCAGTTTATTTGACAGGGTCGAAACCCCCGCCTACGAGCAGTACTTC. This translates into CASSLFDRVETPAYEQYF. V and J are TRBV28 and TRBJ2-7; 7 bases are a match to TRBD1. The germline V gene encodes CDR1 MDHEN and CDR2 SYDVKM. J lost 2 bases, V lost 1 base, and 14 bases had no gene match. The CDR3 covers 18 residues.

This chain links TRBV27 with TRBJ1-2; TRBD1 agrees at 8 bases. The CDR3 covers 14 residues. Trimming cost V 3 bases and J 6 bases; bases outside gene matches: 6. Per germline, CDR1 MNHEY and CDR2 SMNVEV (reference sequence). Here the CDR3 DNA reads TGTGCCAGCAGTTTCCTGGACAGGGTAGATGGCTACACCTTC. Protein: CASSFLDRVDGYTF.

The chain links TRBV7-3 to TRBJ2-4, with TRBD2 matching 7 bases. With 5 bases clipped from V and 0 bases from J, the junction kept 4 bases outside the gene matches. The CDR3 totals 15 residues. Germline V lookup: CDR1 SGHTA, CDR2 FQGTGA. In nucleotides, the CDR3 is TGTGCCAGCAGCCCAGTAGCGGGAGCCAAAAACATTCAGTACTTC. Protein product: CASSPVAGAKNIQYF.

This chain connects TRBV19 to TRBJ2-4, with 13 bases fitting TRBD2. The germline V gene has CDR1 LNHDA and CDR2 SQIVND (reference sequence). The V gene end was trimmed by 4 bases and the J gene end by 1 base; junction bases not matched to a gene: 1. The CDR3 has 16 amino acids. CDR3 sequence: CASSKGLAGAKNIQYF. The CDR3 DNA is TGTGCCAGTAGTAAGGGACTAGCGGGGGCCAAAAACATTCAGTACTTC.

The V call is TRBV28, the J call TRBJ1-2; 7 nucleotides match TRBD1. The germline CDR1 and CDR2 sequences are MDHEN and SYDVKM. V was clipped by 6 bases and J by 4 bases; unmatched bases: 5. CDR3 length: 13 amino acids. The CDR3 region is CASSKTGAYGYTF. The CDR3 DNA reads as TGTGCCAGCAGCAAAACAGGGGCCTATGGCTACACCTTC.

This clone was found once. The chain combines TRBV7-9 with TRBJ2-3, with 8 bases that match TRBD1. V lost 1 base to trimming and J lost 1 base; unmatched junction nucleotides: 4. The V gene's germline CDR1 is SEHNR and CDR2 FQNEAQ (reference sequence). This CDR3 spans 16 amino acids. The CDR3 DNA reads TGTGCCAGCAGCTTAGGGGGACAGGCTGGCACAGATACGCAGTATTTT. Translation: CASSLGGQAGTDTQYF.

This sequence joins TRBV11-2 and TRBJ2-1; 9 positions match TRBD1. The CDR3 length is 16 residues. Germline CDR1 SGHAT, CDR2 FQNNGV. V lost 5 bases to trimming and J lost 4 bases; unmatched junction nucleotides: 9. In nucleotides, the CDR3 is TGTGCCAGCAGCACGCCCCGGGACAGGGAGTACAATGAGCAGTTCTTC. Its protein is CASSTPRDREYNEQFF.

The chain is built from TRBV2 and TRBJ1-4, with 7 bases fitting TRBD1. J was trimmed by 6 bases and V by 4 bases; bases with no gene match: 8. CDR3 length: 15 amino acids. CDR1 SNHLY and CDR2 FYNNEI come from the germline V gene. CDR3 loop: CASSVYAGTDEKLFF. The CDR3 nucleotides read TGTGCCAGCAGTGTCTACGCGGGGACAGATGAAAAACTGTTTTTT.